The source of this TCR beta chain is a study of identical twins (dated by TCRdb to 2016 to 2017). Looking at the study overall: TCR alpha and beta repertoires from monozygotic twins, unrelated adults of various ages and cord blood were deep-sequenced to test whether fetal clonotypes persist. Replicate twin experiments were performed at different times using different library preparation protocols to rule out contamination. The study at large found these results: Invariant T cells such as MAIT and iNKT could partly confound zero-insertion analyses, although diverse VJ usage argued against such confounding for most clonotypes. Because the same donors could not be followed over many years, the conclusions relied on cross-sectional statistical analysis. The excess sharing between twins in beta out-of-frame sequences was weaker because fewer shared sequences reduced the signal-to-noise ratio. In monozygotic twins, out-of-frame TCR alpha sharing was systematically underestimated by recombination models, although the models agreed with sharing between unrelated individuals. Compared with coincidental sharing between unrelated individuals, out-of-frame TCR alpha sequences shared between twins showed an excess of sequences with low generation probability. Fewer insertions were carried by abundant cord blood beta clonotypes, a similar but weaker trend appeared in young adult naive repertoires, and no such trend appeared in memory repertoires.

Every donor was a healthy Caucasian. Receptors were amplified or captured by 5' RACE. The listed sequencing device is Illumina HiSeq 2000. A universal primer binding site was introduced by template switching, and a unique molecular identifier was present in the final cDNA, enabling accurate counting of TCR cDNA molecules. Specific primers in the conserved constant-segment region were used to synthesize first-strand cDNA for the TCR alpha and beta chains. To control for contamination, each cDNA library was double barcoded with a SMART-Mk sample barcode plus Illumina barcodes. TruSeq adapter sequences, together with Illumina sample barcodes, were added in two successive PCR steps. The TCR alpha and beta cDNA libraries were sequenced on the Illumina HiSeq platform using custom primers. As for the original processing: Unique molecular identifiers were extracted from raw reads with MiGEC, and CDR3 positions were determined with MiXCR. For each individual, recombination models were inferred using an EM algorithm with the repgenHMM and IGoR tools. Shared clonotype analysis was performed with the tcR package in R, normalizing sharing by the product of cloneset sizes. To study raw recombination without the effects of thymic and clonal selection, out-of-frame nonproductive sequences were analyzed. TCRdb cleaned the public reads at Q25 with fastp, built clones with MiXCR and kept in-frame beta chains. Every distinct CDR3 protein forms one entry, paired with its most common genes and DNA. TCRdb, not the original authors, processed these V and J calls. The sample table lists 1.5 million or so distinct CDR3 sequences, around 29% of them with a count of one. Jointly, the top ten make up over 0.25% of the sample.

A remark on this clonotype: Its antigen has not been determined. There are no base qualities to consult, and no much larger clone falls within one base.

The CDR3 holds 14 amino acids from the cysteine to the phenylalanine. Only CDR3 DNA remains: 42 bases, in frame from the first base. Reading the germline V gene gives CDR1 SGHTA and CDR2 FQGNSA. Relative to germline, V is 4 bases shorter and J is 4 bases shorter, with 14 bases between their ends. The specimen was cord blood. The rearrangement combines TRBV7-2 with TRBJ2-7; TRBD2 is a possible D gene, resting on 5 matching bases. This TCR was sampled from a newborn girl in good health. The CDR3 amino acid sequence is: CASSSGPTGYEQYF. In nucleotide form, the sequence is TGTGCCAGCAGCTCCGGCCCGACGGGGTACGAGCAGTACTTC.